Listed here are 10 T cell receptor beta chains from one sample, sequenced in a study of blood T cell repertoires in COVID-19. TCRdb keeps only in-frame clones here, not all; method: immunoSEQ multiplex PCR. This table holds 71,000 or so clones, over 80% found once. Sequenced sample: peripheral blood. Every receptor here comes from a man aged 50 to 60 with active COVID-19.

This sequence joins TRBV7-3 and TRBJ2-7; 7 bases match TRBD1. The J segment lost 4 bases and the V segment lost 5 bases, leaving 11 bases of the junction unmatched. Germline V gives CDR1 SGHTA, CDR2 FQGTGA. CDR3 length: 15 amino acids. CDR3 loop: CASSPLGQRFYEQYF. In nucleotides, the CDR3 is TGTGCCAGCAGCCCCCTGGGACAGCGATTTTACGAGCAGTACTTC. Complete variable domain (other parts from reference TRBV7-3 and TRBJ2-7): GAGVSQTPSNKVTEKGKYVELRCDPISGHTALYWYRQSLGQGPEFLIYFQGTGAADDSGLPNDRFFAVRPEGSVSTLKIQRTERGDSAVYLCASSPLGQRFYEQYFGPGTRLTVT.

CDR3 bases: TGTGCCAGCACCTCCACTTTCTACACTGAAGCTTTCTTT. Its translation is CASTSTFYTEAFF. This sequence joins TRBV7-8 and TRBJ1-1; D is ambiguous. Germline CDR1 and CDR2: SGHVS and FQNEAQ. V was cut by 7 bases and J by 3 bases, with 12 bases left in between. The length of the CDR3 is 13 residues.

The rearrangement uses TRBV7-2 and TRBJ2-5; D gene unclear. The ends were cut back, 3 bases at V and 11 bases at J, with 10 bases in the middle. The V gene's germline CDR1 is SGHTA and CDR2 FQGNSA. The CDR3 loop spans 11 amino acids. CDR3 sequence: CASSFLGPQYF. DNA for the CDR3: TGTGCCAGCAGCTTTTTGGGCCCGCAGTACTTC.

This sequence joins TRBV6-1 and TRBJ1-1; 9 nucleotides match TRBD1. From germline, CDR1 is MNHNS and CDR2 SASEGT. The CDR3 is 16 amino acids. Trimming cost V 4 bases and J 1 base; bases outside gene matches: 7. Written as DNA, the CDR3 is TGTGCCAGCAGTGTACAGGGGGCGCGTGGGAACACTGAAGCTTTCTTT. Protein product: CASSVQGARGNTEAFF.

CDR3 bases: TGTGCCAGCAGTTTAACCTCGGCCGGGGAGCTGTTTTTT. As protein: CASSLTSAGELFF. This chain links TRBV12-3 or TRBV12-4 with TRBJ2-2, with D hard to call. The CDR3 extends over 13 amino acids. V lost 2 bases to trimming and J lost 6 bases, with 7 bases between them.

The chain has TRBV19 and TRBJ2-5, with 8 bases identical to TRBD1. J was trimmed by 2 bases and V by 5 bases; bases with no gene match: 4. The germline V gene encodes CDR1 LNHDA and CDR2 SQIVND (reference sequence). CDR3 length: 14 residues. The CDR3 nucleotides are TGTGCCAGTAGTGTGGGGACAGGTCAAGAGACCCAGTACTTC. Amino acid sequence: CASSVGTGQETQYF.

The V gene is TRBV7-2, the J gene TRBJ2-5; 7 bases are shared with TRBD2. Per the germline V gene, CDR1 is SGHTA and CDR2 is FQGNSA. The CDR3 length is 12 residues. J gave up 12 bases and V 1 base, and 5 bases lay outside the gene matches. CDR3: CASSLDTSAKYF. As DNA, the CDR3 is TGTGCCAGCAGCTTAGACACTAGCGCGAAGTACTTC.

The DNA of the CDR3 is TGTGCCAGCAGCCCGGGACAGGGAAACTCCTACGAGCAGTACTTC. Protein: CASSPGQGNSYEQYF. J is TRBJ2-7 and V is TRBV3-1 (or the pseudogene TRBV3-2); 9 bases align to TRBD1. Germline V lookup: CDR1 LGHDT, CDR2 YNNKEL (reference sequence). CDR3 length: 15 residues. The V gene end was trimmed by 4 bases and the J gene end by 0 bases; junction bases not matched to a gene: 4.

The V gene is TRBV18, the J gene TRBJ2-2, with D possibly matching TRBD1 (5 bases). This CDR3 is 14 amino acids long. Germline V CDR1 and CDR2: KGHSH, LQKENI. The ends were cut back, 4 bases at V and 1 base at J, with 7 bases in the middle. This chain's CDR3 is CASSLGQNTGELFF. The DNA for the CDR3 is TGTGCCAGCTCACTTGGACAGAACACCGGGGAGCTGTTTTTT.

The chain couples TRBV5-1 to TRBJ2-7, with 8 bases matching TRBD1. Germline CDR1 SGHRS, CDR2 YFSETQ. The CDR3 is made up of 15 amino acids. After removal of 5 bases from V and 0 bases from J, the junction contained 7 bases not matched to a gene. CDR3 protein: CASRSWTGSSYEQYF. CDR3 nucleotide sequence: TGCGCCAGCAGGAGCTGGACAGGGAGCTCCTACGAGCAGTACTTC.